These 21 T cell receptor beta chains were sequenced from one sample in a study of blood T cell repertoires in COVID-19 (TCRdb year 2020). Libraries were constructed by the immunoSEQ multiplex PCR assay. TCRdb obtained this table from immuneACCESS and retained in-frame rearrangements with V and J assigned. These tables miss some clones; where compared with another copy, unresolved V genes account for less than half of the shortfall, and the remainder is unexplained. The sample includes 200,000 to 250,000 clones, with less than 90% observed a single time. The ten largest clonotypes hold 20% of the sample. Sequencing input: peripheral blood. The receptor source for this set is a young man with active or convalescent COVID-19.

V gene TRBV29-1 combines with J gene TRBJ1-5, with 10 bases that match TRBD1. Germline V gene lookup returns CDR1 SQVTM and CDR2 ANQGSEA. CDR3 size: 16 residues. Trimming took 8 bases from V and 5 from J; bases not matched to a gene: 15. This CDR3 reads CSPQARDRGNYQPQHF. The CDR3 DNA is TGCAGCCCCCAGGCGCGGGACAGGGGAAATTATCAGCCCCAGCATTTT.

The J gene is TRBJ1-5, the V gene TRBV19, with D perhaps TRBD1 (5 bases). Germline CDR1 reads LNHDA; CDR2 reads SQIVND (reference sequence). Trimming stripped 6 bases from V and 0 bases from J, with 24 bases between. The CDR3 has 19 residues. CDR3 protein: CASRPWQPRGYYSNQPQHF. CDR3 coding DNA: TGTGCCAGTAGACCTTGGCAGCCTAGGGGATATTATAGCAATCAGCCCCAGCATTTT.

The chain has TRBV24-1 and TRBJ2-3, with TRBD1 as a possible D gene (5 bases). The CDR3 is made up of 13 amino acids. Trimming shortened V by 8 bases and J by 6 bases, and 14 bases separated the two germline ends. Germline assignment: CDR1 KGHDR and CDR2 SFDVKD. The CDR3 reads CATTMGQGDTQYF. The DNA for the CDR3 is TGTGCCACCACGATGGGGCAAGGTGATACGCAGTATTTT.

This chain joins TRBV6-5 and TRBJ2-7; TRBD2 matches at 8 bases. Germline CDR1 is MNHEY and CDR2 is SVGAGI. Losses at the gene ends were 7 bases for V and 3 bases for J; bases not matched to a gene: 2. CDR3 size: 12 residues. This chain's CDR3 is CASTRGGYEQYF. The CDR3, as DNA: TGTGCCAGCACCCGGGGGGGCTACGAGCAGTACTTC.

This rearrangement joins TRBV18 to TRBJ1-2; 7 nucleotides agree with TRBD1. Unmatched junction bases numbered 2, after V lost 4 bases and J lost 3 bases. Germline V lookup: CDR1 KGHSH, CDR2 LQKENI. This CDR3 spans 13 amino acids. The CDR3 spells CASSRQGDYGYTF. In nucleotides, the CDR3 is TGTGCCAGCTCACGACAGGGTGACTATGGCTACACCTTC. Full variable domain (outside the CDR3, taken from reference TRBV18 and TRBJ1-2): NAGVMQNPRHLVRRRGQEARLRCSPMKGHSHVYWYRQLPEEGLKFMVYLQKENIIDESGMPKERFSAEFPKEGPSILRIQQVVRGDSAAYFCASSRQGDYGYTFGSGTRLTVV.

This clone was seen a single time. The chain recombines TRBV7-9 with TRBJ2-2, with a possible D match to TRBD1 (5 bases). Germline V gives CDR1 SEHNR, CDR2 FQNEAQ (reference sequence). Deletions cut 6 bases from V and 5 bases from J, with 7 bases between. The CDR3 is made up of 12 amino acids. CDR3 region: CASSPGTGELFF. CDR3 DNA: TGTGCCAGCAGTCCAGGGACCGGGGAGCTGTTTTTT.

This clone was counted a single time. V and J are TRBV4-1 and TRBJ2-5, with D perhaps matching TRBD1 (6 bases). The CDR3 sequence is 15 residues long. Germline values: CDR1 MGHRA, CDR2 YSYEKL. V was cut by 3 bases and J by 5 bases, with 16 bases left in between. The CDR3 here is CASSQDDRRGETQYF. Written as DNA, the CDR3 is TGCGCCAGCAGCCAGGACGACAGGAGAGGGGAGACCCAGTACTTC.

The V and J genes are TRBV10-3 and TRBJ2-7, with 9 bases lining up with TRBD1. In germline, CDR1 is ENHRY, CDR2 SYGVKD. This CDR3 spans 14 amino acids. J gave up 3 bases and V 4 bases, and 4 bases lay outside the gene matches. The CDR3 sequence is CAISGTGADYEQYF. In DNA form, the CDR3 reads TGTGCCATCAGTGGGACAGGGGCGGACTACGAGCAGTACTTC.

The CDR3 DNA is TGTGCCAGCAGGTGGACAGGGGGAGAAAAACTGTTTTTT. Translated: CASRWTGGEKLFF. J is TRBJ1-4 and V is TRBV21-1; whether TRBD1, the table's D call, matches the DNA was not checked. TRBV21-1 is termed a pseudogene. CDR3 length equals 13 residues.

In its sample, this clone was seen once. The gene calls are TRBV7-6 and TRBJ1-5; D is possibly TRBD1 (5 bases). The CDR3 covers 13 residues. Germline assignment: CDR1 SGHVS and CDR2 FNYEAQ. Trimming left V 1 base short and J 11 bases short, with 12 bases between. CDR3: CASSLERGGTQHF. The CDR3, as DNA: TGTGCCAGCAGCTTAGAACGCGGGGGGACCCAGCATTTT.

In DNA form, the CDR3 reads TGTGCCAGCAGCTATTCCCCCCGAGGGGGTAGGGATACGCAGTATTTT. Protein product: CASSYSPRGGRDTQYF. V gene TRBV9 combines with J gene TRBJ2-3, with a weak D call TRBD1 (6 bases). The CDR3 extends over 16 amino acids. V lost 4 bases to trimming and J lost 6 bases, with 21 bases between them. Germline values: CDR1 SGDLS, CDR2 YYNGEE.

The V call is TRBV7-2, the J call TRBJ2-2; 9 bases match TRBD1. The CDR3 runs 14 residues. V dropped 0 bases and J dropped 7; count of bases not matched to a gene: 0. Germline V gene data show CDR1 as SGHTA and CDR2 as FQGNSA. The CDR3 nucleotides are TGTGCCAGCAGCTTAGCGACAGGGGGCGGGGAGCTGTTTTTT. Residues: CASSLATGGGELFF. The variable domain in full, completed from reference TRBV7-2 and TRBJ2-2, reads GAGVSQSPSNKVTEKGKDVELRCDPISGHTALYWYRQSLGQGLEFLIYFQGNSAPDKSGLPSDRFSAERTGGSVSTLTIQRTQQEDSAVYLCASSLATGGGELFFGEGSRLTVL.

This clone was recorded only once. The chain links TRBV6-5 to TRBJ1-2; 7 bases are a match to TRBD1. Germline loops: CDR1 MNHEY, CDR2 SVGAGI. V was pared by 6 bases and J by 8 bases, with 15 bases of the junction left unmatched. The CDR3 has 15 amino acids. The CDR3 DNA reads as TGTGCCAGCAGCCTAGGACAGGTGGGCCTGGTGGGCTACACCTTC. It specifies CASSLGQVGLVGYTF.

The genes are TRBV19 and TRBJ2-3; no clear D gene. The germline CDR1 and CDR2 sequences are LNHDA and SQIVND (reference sequence). The CDR3 has 12 amino acids. V was cut by 3 bases and J by 4 bases, with 5 bases left in between. DNA for the CDR3: TGTGCCAGTAGTATCGTGTCAGATACGCAGTATTTT. This sequence encodes CASSIVSDTQYF. The full variable domain, with the rest looked up from reference TRBV19 and TRBJ2-3, is DGGITQSPKYLFRKEGQNVTLSCEQNLNHDAMYWYRQDPGQGLRLIYYSQIVNDFQKGDIAEGYSVSREKKESFPLTVTSAQKNPTAFYLCASSIVSDTQYFGPGTRLTVL.

The rearrangement joins TRBV19 to TRBJ1-2, with a possible D match to TRBD1 (5 bases). Germline assignment: CDR1 LNHDA and CDR2 SQIVND (reference sequence). The length of the CDR3 is 15 residues. V lost 3 bases and J 7 bases, leaving 18 bases between the germline ends. CDR3 coding DNA: TGTGCCAGTAGTATCCGGGGGGAGAGGCTACCTGGCTACACCTTC. The encoded protein is CASSIRGERLPGYTF.

The chain carries TRBV6-5 and TRBJ1-2; 7 nucleotides agree with TRBD1. Looked up from germline, CDR1 is MNHEY and CDR2 is SVGAGI. This CDR3 has 14 amino acids. Trimming cost V 10 bases and J 5 bases; bases outside gene matches: 13. For the CDR3, the DNA is TGTGCCACCAATTTCAGGACAGGTGAATATGGCTACACCTTC. This gives the protein CATNFRTGEYGYTF.

The rearrangement uses TRBV28 and TRBJ1-3; 7 nucleotides align to TRBD1. The CDR3 runs 14 residues. CDR1 and CDR2 (germline): MDHEN, SYDVKM. J gave up 3 bases and V 6 bases, and 5 bases lay outside the gene matches. CDR3 residues: CASRETGDGNTIYF. The CDR3 DNA reads TGTGCCAGCAGGGAAACAGGGGATGGAAACACCATATATTTT.

The table lists this clone with a count of one. In DNA, the CDR3 is TGTGCCAGCAGCCCGGCGGGGCTTGGAAACACCATATATTTT. Translation gives CASSPAGLGNTIYF. This rearrangement joins TRBV9 to TRBJ1-3, with a tentative D call TRBD1 (5 bases). The V end lost 4 bases, the J end lost 3 bases, and 11 bases lay between the germline ends. This CDR3 comprises 14 residues. Germline CDR1 and CDR2: SGDLS and YYNGEE.

The chain links TRBV28 to TRBJ1-3; D not certain. The CDR3 runs 17 residues. The V gene's germline CDR1 is MDHEN and CDR2 SYDVKM. Trimming shortened V by 3 bases and J by 0 bases, and 15 bases separated the two germline ends. CDR3 nucleotides: TGTGCCAGCAGTTTTCCCCCTGCCCCGAGCTCTGGAAACACCATATATTTT. This encodes CASSFPPAPSSGNTIYF.

The chain uses TRBV2 and TRBJ1-1; weak D call: TRBD1 (5 bases). The V and J ends lost 6 bases and 7 bases respectively, with 15 bases between them. CDR1 SNHLY and CDR2 FYNNEI come from the germline V gene. The CDR3 is made up of 13 amino acids. CDR3 protein: CASRADSVLEAFF. CDR3 nucleotide sequence: TGTGCCAGCAGAGCTGACAGTGTACTTGAAGCTTTCTTT.

This clone was detected only once. The chain carries TRBV28 and TRBJ1-3; 11 nucleotides line up with TRBD1. The V gene's germline CDR1 is MDHEN and CDR2 SYDVKM. Unmatched junction bases numbered 8, after V lost 1 base and J lost 6 bases. The CDR3 spans 17 residues. The CDR3 DNA is TGTGCCAGCAGTTTATCCCCCGGACAGGGGGCTGAAAACACCATATATTTT. Its translation: CASSLSPGQGAENTIYF.